A selection of T cell receptor beta chains follows, all from one sample in a study of PD-1 blockade in mismatch repair-deficient tumors. TCRdb's table, derived via immunoSEQ multiplex PCR, lists solely in-frame clones and lacks some. The profile covers under 95,000 clones, with approximately 78% appearing a single time and 5% to 7% taken by the ten largest. Sequenced material: peripheral blood, taken 44 weeks after starting pembrolizumab. The receptors derive from an adult with mismatch repair-deficient cancer. The CDR3 runs from the conserved cysteine through the conserved F or W. D genes are given only for firm matches. Clone size is given for some rows only: seen once, a few or many times, or a class if the clone is expanded.

abundance,d_gene,v_gene,j_gene,CDR3aa,CDR3nt
-,-,TRBV7-9,TRBJ1-1,CASRRAGILAAFF,TGTGCCAGCAGGCGGGCGGGGATCTTGGCCGCTTTCTTT
-,-,TRBV7-8,TRBJ2-1,CASSLGPVKGGSSYNEQFF,TGTGCCAGCAGCTTAGGCCCAGTGAAGGGGGGAAGCTCCTACAATGAGCAGTTCTTC
-,TRBD1,TRBV30,TRBJ1-2,CAWSDQGAYGYTF,TGTGCCTGGAGCGACCAGGGGGCCTATGGCTACACCTTC
-,-,TRBV11-3,TRBJ2-2,CASRSISYGTTNTGELFF,TGTGCCAGCAGAAGTATATCCTACGGGACAACGAACACCGGGGAGCTGTTTTTT
-,-,TRBV9,TRBJ1-1,CASSALRGVGAAFF,TGTGCCAGCAGCGCGCTCCGGGGGGTTGGGGCTGCTTTCTTT
-,-,TRBV19,TRBJ2-7,CASSSGRGFSFYEQYF,TGTGCCAGTAGTTCGGGTAGAGGGTTCTCGTTCTACGAGCAGTACTTC
-,-,TRBV7-2,TRBJ1-2,CASSLARGDYGYTF,TGTGCCAGCAGCTTAGCACGGGGGGACTATGGCTACACCTTC
few,TRBD1,TRBV5-1,TRBJ1-2,CASSLMTGGGSGYTF,TGCGCCAGCAGCTTGATGACAGGGGGAGGTTCTGGCTACACCTTC
few,-,TRBV5-6,TRBJ2-2,CASSLGRNTGELFF,TGTGCCAGCAGCTTAGGCAGAAACACCGGGGAGCTGTTTTTT
-,TRBD1,TRBV29-1,TRBJ2-7,CSAGQGALYEQYF,TGCAGCGCCGGACAGGGGGCTTTATACGAGCAGTACTTC
-,-,TRBV18,TRBJ2-3,CAINPTGTDTQYF,TGTGCCATCAACCCTACGGGCACAGATACGCAGTATTTT
-,TRBD1,TRBV7-6,TRBJ2-7,CASSGRQGYEQYF,TGTGCCAGCTCTGGAAGACAGGGCTACGAGCAGTACTTC
-,-,TRBV7-3,TRBJ2-1,CASSFSVNGGYNEQFF,TGTGCCAGCAGCTTCTCAGTGAACGGGGGCTACAATGAGCAGTTCTTC
-,-,TRBV2,TRBJ2-7,CAEARGLGINEQYF,TGTGCCGAAGCCCGAGGGTTGGGGATCAACGAGCAGTACTTC
few,TRBD1,TRBV27,TRBJ1-1,CASSWRGGDTEAFF,TGTGCCAGCAGTTGGAGAGGGGGCGATACTGAAGCTTTCTTT
few,-,TRBV6-1,TRBJ1-2,CASSTDSAYRGYTF,TGTGCCAGCAGCACGGACAGTGCGTATAGGGGCTACACCTTC
-,-,TRBV6-1,TRBJ1-3,CASSEAPTAGNTIYF,TGTGCCAGCAGTGAAGCGCCGACCGCTGGAAACACCATATATTTT
-,TRBD1,TRBV19,TRBJ1-3,CASSPDRRGGNTIYF,TGTGCCAGTAGTCCGGACAGGAGGGGTGGAAACACCATATATTTT
-,-,TRBV25-1,TRBJ2-7,CASELSASYEQYF,TGTGCCAGCGAGCTATCCGCTTCCTACGAGCAGTACTTC
-,-,TRBV5-8,TRBJ1-2,CASSLFVAGYTF,TGTGCCAGCAGCTTGTTTGTTGCAGGCTACACCTTC
-,TRBD1,TRBV9,TRBJ2-1,CASSGTRGNEQFF,TGTGCCAGCAGCGGCACCAGGGGGAATGAGCAGTTCTTC
-,TRBD2,TRBV2,TRBJ2-5,CASKVLAAKETQYF,TGTGCCAGCAAGGTCCTAGCGGCTAAAGAGACCCAGTACTTC
-,-,TRBV30,TRBJ1-2,CAWSTREGTGYGYTF,TGTGCCTGGTCCACACGGGAGGGGACCGGCTATGGCTACACCTTC
-,-,TRBV7-9,TRBJ2-2,CASSPLGELFF,TGTGCCAGCAGCCCTCTGGGGGAGCTGTTTTTT
-,-,TRBV18,TRBJ2-7,CASSPGGGAYEQYF,TGTGCCAGCTCACCAGGCGGAGGTGCCTACGAGCAGTACTTC
many,-,TRBV19,TRBJ1-5,CASSIVQGANQPQHF,TGTGCCAGTAGTATAGTGCAGGGAGCGAATCAGCCCCAGCATTTT
-,-,TRBV19,TRBJ2-7,CASSMGLNYEQYF,TGTGCCAGTAGTATGGGACTGAACTACGAGCAGTACTTC
-,-,TRBV30,TRBJ2-4,CASKNTTLQGFGKNIQYF,TGTGCCTCCAAAAATACTACGCTTCAGGGCTTTGGCAAAAACATTCAGTACTTC
-,-,TRBV18,TRBJ1-5,CASSPSNQPQHF,TGTGCCAGCTCACCATCGAATCAGCCCCAGCATTTT
-,-,TRBV6-5,TRBJ2-7,CASSYSPSPTYEQYF,TGTGCCAGCAGTTACTCGCCTAGCCCTACTTACGAGCAGTACTTC
-,-,TRBV18,TRBJ2-6,CASSLDSLRANVLTF,TGTGCCAGCTCACTTGACAGTTTGAGGGCCAACGTCCTGACTTTC
-,-,TRBV28,TRBJ1-1,CATRVPSDTEAFF,TGTGCCACAAGAGTCCCGTCGGACACTGAAGCTTTCTTT
once,-,TRBV10-2,TRBJ2-1,CASQPKWDSPYNEQFF,TGCGCCAGCCAGCCTAAATGGGATTCCCCCTACAATGAGCAGTTCTTC